This T cell receptor beta chain was sequenced for a study of blood T cell repertoires in COVID-19. This clone was observed a single time. V shed 1 base, J shed 7 bases, and the junction held 9 bases outside the gene matches. Germline CDR1 PRHDT, CDR2 FYEKMQ (reference sequence). The CDR3 has 16 residues. Clones were sequenced by immunoSEQ multiplex PCR, and TCRdb holds only the in-frame ones, with some missing. Seen here are a few hundred thousand clones, around 91% observed once, and the top ten hold 2% to 3%. The chain links TRBV13 to TRBJ2-1; 8 bases fit TRBD2. Specimen: PBMCs or T cells enriched from blood (not recorded which). This sequence originates from a woman between 18 and 30 years old who had recovered from COVID-19. The CDR3 nucleotides are TGTGCCAGCAGCTTAGTCAGTTGGGTAGCGGGGAATGAGCAGTTCTTC. This sequence encodes CASSLVSWVAGNEQFF.